The entry that follows covers one T cell receptor beta chain sequence. What it binds is not known. Under 3 months in duration, the ophthalmopathy in affected donors had moderate-to-severe activity, CAS ≥3 and NOSPECS ≥4. Fresh peripheral blood, roughly 9.4 ml, was the PBMC source. For repertoire sequencing, the TCR beta CDR3 regions were amplified from RNA transcripts. A first-round RT-PCR used HTBI primers, followed by a second-round multiplex PCR. TCRdb ran MiXCR on the multiplex PCR reads and lists one entry per CDR3 protein. Of roughly 500,000 distinct CDR3 sequences detected, around 14% appear once; the ten largest clones hold approximately 9.8%. The sample is drawn from a study of Graves' ophthalmopathy and Graves' hyperthyroidism. Study results and limitations: In predicting ophthalmopathy progression, the model reached over 70% sensitivity and 72% to 85% specificity. In separating ophthalmopathy from stable hyperthyroidism, a 13-signature model achieved roughly 87% sensitivity and around 80% specificity.

The V gene end was trimmed by 3 bases and the J gene end by 1 base; junction bases not matched to a gene: 5. The germline V gene has CDR1 MGHRA and CDR2 YSYEKL. The CDR3 is made up of 16 amino acids. Sequencing was carried out using blood. This chain joins TRBV4-1 and TRBJ1-1; 10 bases are shared with TRBD1. The sequence derives from a woman aged 25-40 years with Graves' ophthalmopathy. CDR3 loop: CASSHHRTGGNTEAFF. In DNA form, the CDR3 reads TGCGCCAGCAGCCACCATAGGACAGGGGGGAACACTGAAGCTTTCTTT.